What follows are 20 T cell receptor beta chains derived from one specimen sequenced in a study of Ad26.COV2.S vaccination and SARS-CoV-2 variants (dated by TCRdb to the early 2020s). Reading the label with the study, this specimen's time point is: individuals recovered from natural SARS-CoV-2 infection. Library prep was done by the immunoSEQ multiplex PCR assay. TCRdb took this table from immuneACCESS and kept in-frame rearrangements with V and J called. Such tables lack part of the clones; where checked against another copy, unresolved V genes explain under half of the gap, and the rest is unexplained. In all, the sample holds around 350,000 clones, and 90% to 95% of those were seen once. Of the sample, under 5% is held by the ten largest clones. The sequenced sample was peripheral blood, obtained after recovery from COVID-19. These receptors were taken from a human donor who had recovered from COVID-19.

A note on this clone: This sample includes further DNA sequences coding for the same CDR3. The V and J genes are TRBV12-3 or TRBV12-4 and TRBJ2-1; no definite D call. The V end lost 3 bases, the J end lost 3 bases, and 6 bases lay between the germline ends. CDR3 length: 13 residues. CDR3 amino acids: CASSLEVYNEQFF. CDR3 bases: TGTGCCAGCAGTTTGGAAGTCTACAATGAGCAGTTCTTC.

This clone came up once. This chain connects TRBV12-3 or TRBV12-4 to TRBJ1-1; D gene uncertain. Trimming removed 5 bases at V and 5 bases at J, with 6 bases between. The CDR3 loop spans 11 amino acids. The CDR3 sequence: CASSRNTEAFF. CDR3 in DNA: TGTGCCAGCAGTCGGAATACTGAAGCTTTCTTT.

This clone was counted between two and nine times. This chain joins TRBV5-3 and TRBJ1-1; perhaps TRBD1 as D (5 bases). TRBV5-3 is an open reading frame whose function is uncertain. The V end lost 10 bases, the J end lost 1 base, and 14 bases lay between the germline ends. The CDR3 totals 13 residues. The CDR3 DNA sequence: TGTGCCCTACGCGGGGCCCAGAACACTGAAGCTTTCTTT. It specifies CALRGAQNTEAFF.

The V call is TRBV3-1 (or the pseudogene TRBV3-2), the J call TRBJ2-2; D may be TRBD1 or TRBD2 (5 bases each). The CDR3 is 16 amino acids. V dropped 2 bases and J dropped 0 bases, with 10 bases sitting between them. Germline V gene sequence: CDR1 LGHDT, CDR2 YNNKEL (reference sequence). The CDR3 DNA follows: TGTGCCAGCAGCCAACCCGGGACCACGAACACCGGGGAGCTGTTTTTT. Translation: CASSQPGTTNTGELFF.

The rearrangement links TRBV6-4 to TRBJ1-2; 11 nucleotides match TRBD1. The trim removed 5 bases at V and 13 bases at J, leaving 12 bases unmatched. The CDR3 extends over 14 amino acids. Germline CDR1 MRHNA, CDR2 SNTAGT. The CDR3 loop reads CASSPLPGQGDFTF. CDR3 nucleotides: TGTGCCAGCAGTCCCTTACCGGGACAGGGGGACTTCACCTTC.

This clone was picked up one time. This chain links TRBV7-8 with TRBJ2-7; TRBD1 aligns across 11 bases. This CDR3 region has 16 residues. Germline CDR1 and CDR2: SGHVS and FQNEAQ. V was pared by 5 bases and J by 4 bases, with 10 bases of the junction left unmatched. The CDR3: CASSTHRTGGGYEQYF. For the CDR3, the DNA is TGTGCCAGCAGCACCCACAGGACAGGGGGCGGTTACGAGCAGTACTTC. Variable domain in full (rest from reference TRBV7-8 and TRBJ2-7): GAGVSQSPRYKVAKRGQDVALRCDPISGHVSLFWYQQALGQGPEFLTYFQNEAQLDKSGLPSDRFFAERPEGSVSTLKIQRTQQEDSAVYLCASSTHRTGGGYEQYFGPGTRLTVT.

The chain links TRBV10-2 to TRBJ2-3; D uncertain. There are 13 residues in the CDR3. V gave up 2 bases and J gave up 2 bases, with 5 bases separating them. Germline CDR1 is WSHSY and CDR2 is SAAADI. CDR3 sequence: CASSEPLTDTQYF. DNA of the CDR3: TGCGCCAGCAGTGAGCCCCTCACAGATACGCAGTATTTT.

This chain uses TRBV2 with TRBJ1-6, with D perhaps TRBD1 (5 bases). The CDR3 has 15 residues. The V and J ends lost 2 bases and 6 bases respectively, with 11 bases between them. CDR1 and CDR2 from the germline V gene are SNHLY and FYNNEI. The CDR3 is CASSEQGIGNSPLHF. In nucleotides, the CDR3 is TGTGCCAGCAGTGAACAGGGTATAGGTAATTCACCCCTCCACTTT.

The CDR3 bases are TGTGCCAGCAGTTACTCGAGATTGGGAGGGTACGAGCAGTACTTC. It codes for CASSYSRLGGYEQYF. This chain links TRBV6-5 with TRBJ2-7; 7 nucleotides match TRBD2. The V and J ends lost 0 bases and 4 bases, in that order; junction bases with no gene match: 6. Germline V gives CDR1 MNHEY, CDR2 SVGAGI. This CDR3 is 15 amino acids long.

DNA for the CDR3: TGTGCCAGCAGTGAATTCAGGAGTGCATCCACTGAAGCTTTCTTT. Translated, it gives CASSEFRSASTEAFF. The chain is built from TRBV6-1 and TRBJ1-1; no clear D. Per the germline V gene, CDR1 is MNHNS and CDR2 is SASEGT. The CDR3 covers 15 residues. V shed 2 bases and J shed 4 bases, with 14 bases lying between them.

The V call is TRBV19, the J call TRBJ2-1, with D possibly being TRBD1 (6 bases). Per germline, CDR1 LNHDA and CDR2 SQIVND (reference sequence). V lost 6 bases and J 0 bases, leaving 24 bases between the germline ends. The CDR3 length is 19 residues. CDR3 loop: CASSKDSGSPPSSYNEQFF. The CDR3, as DNA: TGTGCCAGTAGCAAGGACAGCGGCTCCCCACCGAGCTCCTACAATGAGCAGTTCTTC. Combining the CDR3 with reference TRBV19 and TRBJ2-1 gives the whole variable domain DGGITQSPKYLFRKEGQNVTLSCEQNLNHDAMYWYRQDPGQGLRLIYYSQIVNDFQKGDIAEGYSVSREKKESFPLTVTSAQKNPTAFYLCASSKDSGSPPSSYNEQFFGPGTRLTVL.

V usage is TRBV12-5 and J usage is TRBJ2-1; no reliable D call. Germline loops: CDR1 LGHNT, CDR2 FRNRAP. The ends were cut back, 1 base at V and 8 bases at J, with 9 bases in the middle. The length of the CDR3 is 13 residues. CDR3 coding DNA: TGTGCTAGTGGTTTGGGCCCGGGCGATGAGCAGTTCTTC. Translated: CASGLGPGDEQFF.

The chain uses TRBV5-4 and TRBJ1-2; the D is unclear. Germline CDR1 SGHNT, CDR2 YYREEE (reference sequence). The CDR3 runs 14 residues. Trimming cost V 0 bases and J 7 bases, with 13 bases left between them. The CDR3 region is CASSLGPASGGYTF. CDR3 sequence (DNA): TGTGCCAGCAGCTTGGGGCCGGCTTCTGGTGGCTACACCTTC.

The chain has TRBV3-1 (or the pseudogene TRBV3-2) and TRBJ1-6; 7 bases line up with TRBD1. The V and J ends lost 0 bases and 7 bases, in that order; junction bases with no gene match: 0. The CDR3 loop spans 14 amino acids. The germline gives CDR1 LGHDT, CDR2 YNNKEL (reference sequence). This CDR3 reads CASSQEQGNSPLHF. The CDR3 DNA reads as TGTGCCAGCAGCCAAGAACAGGGGAATTCACCCCTCCACTTT.

The chain links TRBV6-5 to TRBJ1-1; 8 bases agree with TRBD1. J lost 8 bases, V lost 0 bases, and 11 bases had no gene match. Germline V lookup: CDR1 MNHEY, CDR2 SVGAGI. This CDR3 region has 16 residues. CDR3 in DNA: TGTGCCAGCAGTTACTCGTTGTTGGAGACAGGGGCCGAAGCTTTCTTT. This translates into CASSYSLLETGAEAFF.

This clone was observed a single time. The CDR3 DNA sequence: TGTGCCAGCAGTTTCGCCGACAGGGACGGGAATGAGCAGTTCTTC. Translation gives CASSFADRDGNEQFF. The chain recombines TRBV27 with TRBJ2-1; 7 nucleotides line up with TRBD1. V trimming: 3 bases; J trimming: 7 bases; junction bases outside the gene matches: 9. Germline V lookup: CDR1 MNHEY, CDR2 SMNVEV (reference sequence). The CDR3 is 15 residues long.

This clone was seen a few times. The V and J genes are TRBV3-1 (or the pseudogene TRBV3-2) and TRBJ2-7; TRBD2 matches at 8 bases. The CDR3 runs 13 residues. CDR1 is LGHDT, CDR2 YNNKEL, per germline (reference sequence). Germline trimming cut 5 bases from V and 3 bases from J; bases unmatched to any gene: 3. CDR3 amino acids: CASSIAGSYEQYF. In DNA, the CDR3 is TGTGCCAGCAGCATAGCGGGGAGCTACGAGCAGTACTTC.

The J gene is TRBJ2-7, the V gene TRBV5-4; 9 bases map to TRBD2. This CDR3 comprises 16 residues. CDR1 and CDR2 from the germline V gene are SGHNT and YYREEE (reference sequence). Trimming removed 1 base from V and 5 bases from J; junction bases left unmatched: 10. The DNA for the CDR3 is TGTGCCAGCAGCTTGAGGCGGGGGGGCCCTCGCGACGAGCAGTACTTC. Translation gives CASSLRRGGPRDEQYF.

In nucleotides, the CDR3 is TGTGCCAGTAGTCTTCAGGGACAGGGAAAAGAAAAACTGTTTTTT. This codes for CASSLQGQGKEKLFF. The chain uses TRBV19 and TRBJ1-4, with 9 bases identical to TRBD1. The germline V gene has CDR1 LNHDA and CDR2 SQIVND (reference sequence). The CDR3 runs 15 residues. Trimming removed 5 bases from V and 8 bases from J; junction bases left unmatched: 9. Complete variable domain (other parts from reference TRBV19 and TRBJ1-4): DGGITQSPKYLFRKEGQNVTLSCEQNLNHDAMYWYRQDPGQGLRLIYYSQIVNDFQKGDIAEGYSVSREKKESFPLTVTSAQKNPTAFYLCASSLQGQGKEKLFFGSGTQLSVL.

V and J are TRBV3-1 (or the pseudogene TRBV3-2) and TRBJ2-7; D ambiguous. Trimming cost V 0 bases and J 5 bases, with 17 bases left between them. This CDR3 is built from 16 residues. Germline lookup yields CDR1 LGHDT and CDR2 YNNKEL (reference sequence). Here the CDR3 reads CASSQDFFRRNHEQYF. The CDR3, as DNA: TGTGCCAGCAGCCAAGATTTCTTTCGAAGGAACCACGAGCAGTACTTC.